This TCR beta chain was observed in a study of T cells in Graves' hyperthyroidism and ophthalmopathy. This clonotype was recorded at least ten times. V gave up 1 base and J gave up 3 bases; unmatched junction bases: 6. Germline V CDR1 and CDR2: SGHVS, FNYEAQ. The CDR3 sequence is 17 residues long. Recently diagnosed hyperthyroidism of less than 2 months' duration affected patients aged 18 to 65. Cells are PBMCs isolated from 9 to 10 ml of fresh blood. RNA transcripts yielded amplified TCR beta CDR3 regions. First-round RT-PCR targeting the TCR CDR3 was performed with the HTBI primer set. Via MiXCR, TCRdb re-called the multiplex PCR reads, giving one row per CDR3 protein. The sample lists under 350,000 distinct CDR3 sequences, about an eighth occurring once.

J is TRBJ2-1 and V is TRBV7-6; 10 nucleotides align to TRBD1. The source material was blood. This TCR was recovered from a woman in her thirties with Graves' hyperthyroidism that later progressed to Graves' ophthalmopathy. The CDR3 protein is CASSLVYRDRGYNEQFF. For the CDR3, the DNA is TGTGCCAGCAGCTTAGTATATAGGGACAGGGGCTACAATGAGCAGTTCTTC.